This T cell receptor (beta chain) was documented in a study of blood T cell repertoires in COVID-19. Turning to the study itself: Sites in the United States, Italy and Spain provided acute and convalescent COVID-19 samples.

Assay used: immunoSEQ multiplex PCR; TCRdb lists only in-frame clones, some missing. The sample has a few hundred thousand clones; roughly four fifths are singletons. Participants came from around 25 US areas, aged roughly 18 to 95 years. Cohort 3 donors were reported recovered after two negative PCRs, clearance, or symptom resolution. Trimming took off 5 bases at V and 5 bases at J, with 13 bases between the two ends. The CDR3 totals 14 residues. Germline V gene lookup returns CDR1 SEHNR and CDR2 FQNEAQ (reference sequence). The TCR sequence derives from a woman in her sixties or seventies who had recovered from COVID-19. Sample: PBMCs or T cells enriched from blood (not recorded which). This chain uses TRBV7-9 with TRBJ1-5, with D perhaps matching TRBD1 (5 bases). CDR3 sequence reads: CASSVGGGDQPQHF. In DNA form, the CDR3 reads TGTGCCAGCAGCGTCGGGGGAGGCGATCAGCCCCAGCATTTT.